This T cell receptor beta chain was observed in a study of vaccination and CD4 T cells after COVID-19. Background on the study: Control cultures received a CEFX pool, an HIV-1 Nef pool, or no peptide.

This clonotype was detected a few times. The antigen is unknown. Documented treatment: approximately 9-day PBMC culture with coronavirus spike peptide pools or control peptides (ViraFEST assay). Once obtained from cultured CD4+ T cells, the DNA was sequenced using the Oncomine TCR Beta short-read assay. Genomic DNA extraction was carried out from cultured CD4+ T cells. In TCRdb, the PCR reads were re-called with MiXCR into one record per CDR3 protein. The sample has roughly 4,500 distinct CDR3 sequences; roughly 20% are singletons. CDR3 length equals 15 residues. From germline, CDR1 is SGHNT and CDR2 YYREEE (reference sequence). Trimming cost V 5 bases and J 0 bases, with 13 bases left between them. Study-wide findings and caveats: Spike mono-reactivity marked 304 of 307 vaccine-specific clones in convalescent patients.

The chain has TRBV5-4 and TRBJ2-3; D possibly corresponds to TRBD1 (5 bases). The sequenced sample was CD4+ T cells from blood, cultured in vitro, obtained after SARS-CoV-2 vaccination. The sequence was obtained from a human donor who had recovered from COVID-19. The CDR3 protein is CASRTTRASTDTQYF. CDR3 DNA sequence: TGTGCCAGCAGGACCACCAGGGCTAGCACAGATACGCAGTATTTT.